This T cell receptor (beta chain) was found in a study of CXCR3-negative and CXCR3-positive naive CD8 T cells. UMI-labeled 5' RACE TRB cDNA libraries were prepared from the cells. One entry per CDR3 protein, without DNA, is what TCRdb gives after re-calling the 5' RACE reads. The sample totals tens of thousands of distinct CDR3 sequences. The clonotype was recovered from a human donor in good health. Some clones in this sample may be carry-over from other donors' samples. Source material: naive CXCR3- CD8+ T cells from blood. Subset in this sample: CD45RO-CCR7+CD27+CD95- naive CD8+ T cells lacking CXCR3 (TNR3-).

The CDR3 sequence is CASSSGWGDQETQYF. The J gene is TRBJ2-5, the V gene TRBV7-3; TCRdb picks TRBD1, but there is no DNA to check that call. Germline V gene sequence: CDR1 SGHTA, CDR2 FQGTGA. The CDR3 runs 15 residues.